This T cell receptor (beta chain) came from a study of T-cell reconstitution after alpha-beta-depleted transplantation in children. Using unique molecular identifiers, the investigators prepared the TCRbeta library. TCRdb processed the PCR reads anew with MiXCR; each CDR3 protein has one entry. The sample records 500,000 to 600,000 distinct CDR3 sequences, about a quarter being singletons. This clonotype was picked up a small number of times. There are 18 residues in the CDR3. V shed 6 bases and J shed 0 bases, with 21 bases lying between them. From germline, CDR1 is SGHAT and CDR2 FQNNGV. The genes are TRBV11-2 and TRBJ2-1, with D tentatively TRBD1 or TRBD2 (6 bases each). The sample here was PBMCs, taken before TCRalphabeta/CD19-depleted stem cell transplant. This clonotype was sampled from a boy in the first two years of life with Wiskott-Aldrich syndrome, due to receive a stem cell transplant. The CDR3 sequence: CASSFHPGGGLSYNEQFF. CDR3 in DNA: TGTGCCAGCAGTTTCCACCCTGGTGGGGGGCTCTCCTACAATGAGCAGTTCTTC.